This TCR beta chain was recovered during a study of control samples from healthy donors and cancer patients. The CDR3 extends over 17 amino acids. Germline values: CDR1 MNHEY, CDR2 SMNVEV (reference sequence). V lost 2 bases, J lost 0 bases, and 6 bases stayed unmatched. Some clones are missing from TCRdb's copy, which holds only in-frame ones; the method was immunoSEQ multiplex PCR. The sample holds 150,000 to 200,000 clones, 91% seen once. This sequence joins TRBV27 and TRBJ2-1, with 8 bases aligning to TRBD2. The receptor was isolated from a middle-aged woman in good health. The sequencing input was blood. CDR3 coding DNA: TGTGCCAGCAGTTTAACAGGCGGGGGGTACTCCTACAATGAGCAGTTCTTC. As protein: CASSLTGGGYSYNEQFF.